This T cell receptor (beta chain) originates from a study of response to subunit inactivated influenza vaccine. General study results and limits: Every seasonal influenza vaccination brings in few new T cells, the authors suggested.

TCRdb itself ran the RT-PCR reads through MiXCR, one entry per CDR3 protein. The table records approximately 520,000 distinct CDR3 sequences, about 17% of them present only once. This clonotype was observed a few times. Its antigen remains unknown. CDR1 and CDR2 (germline): KGHSH, LQKENI. CDR3 size: 16 residues. With 2 bases clipped from V and 6 bases from J, the junction kept 8 bases outside the gene matches. This sample comprised CD4+ T cells sorted from PBMCs, obtained about 23 months after vaccination. The chain is built from TRBV18 and TRBJ2-4; 9 bases fit TRBD1. The clonotype was recovered from a man between 50 and 75 years old who received an inactivated influenza vaccine. CDR3 DNA: TGTGCCAGCTCACCAAGGACAGGGGCCGTAAGAAACATTCAGTACTTC. It encodes CASSPRTGAVRNIQYF. The full variable domain, completed using reference TRBV18 and TRBJ2-4, is NAGVMQNPRHLVRRRGQEARLRCSPMKGHSHVYWYRQLPEEGLKFMVYLQKENIIDESGMPKERFSAEFPKEGPSILRIQQVVRGDSAAYFCASSPRTGAVRNIQYFGAGTRLSVL.